This T cell receptor (beta chain) came from a study of siplizumab effects on memory and regulatory T cells. The junction had 11 bases not matched to a gene; V was cut back by 1 base and J by 5 bases. This CDR3 comprises 17 residues. Per germline, CDR1 SGHTS and CDR2 YDEGEE. The method was immunoSEQ multiplex PCR; TCRdb's version includes in-frame clones alone and lacks a portion of them. The sample shows about 40,000 clones, 89% of them seen only once. The sequence was obtained from a human donor in good health. Sequencing input: naive CD4+ T cells sorted from blood. The gene calls are TRBV5-8 and TRBJ2-2; TRBD2 matches 7 bases. CDR3 residues: CASSLLRQRGGTGELFF. CDR3 DNA sequence: TGTGCCAGCAGCTTGCTGCGGCAGCGGGGCGGTACCGGGGAGCTGTTTTTT.